This record looks at one T cell receptor beta chain sequence and its context. This CDR3 has 13 residues. Looked up from germline, CDR1 is SEHNR and CDR2 is FQNEAQ (reference sequence). V shed 8 bases and J 4 bases; nucleotides not matched to a gene: 5. The data belong to a study of CD8 T cells in Susac syndrome. Reverse transcription used about 0.45 to 1 ug RNA and random hexamers. Amplification of TCR beta CDR3 spanned 54 Vbeta and 13 Jbeta via immunoSEQ multiplex PCR. MiXCR, applied by TCRdb to the immunoSEQ multiplex PCR reads, yields one record per CDR3 protein. This table has just under 150,000 distinct CDR3 sequences, roughly 95% appearing once. The controls, all healthy donors, were matched for age and sex. Negative isolation yielded CD8+ and CD4+ T cells; FACS enriched TEMRA cells.

The clonotype was recovered from a human donor in good health. The J gene is TRBJ2-1, the V gene TRBV7-9; TRBD2 agrees at 7 bases. Material for sequencing was CD4+ T cells from PBMCs. The CDR3 is CASPGLDYNEQFF. The CDR3, as DNA: TGTGCCAGCCCCGGACTAGATTACAATGAGCAGTTCTTC. Based on the CDR3 plus reference TRBV7-9 and TRBJ2-1, the full variable domain is DTGVSQNPRHKITKRGQNVTFRCDPISEHNRLYWYRQTLGQGPEFLTYFQNEAQLEKSRLLSDRFSAERPKGSFSTLEIQRTEQGDSAMYLCASPGLDYNEQFFGPGTRLTVL.